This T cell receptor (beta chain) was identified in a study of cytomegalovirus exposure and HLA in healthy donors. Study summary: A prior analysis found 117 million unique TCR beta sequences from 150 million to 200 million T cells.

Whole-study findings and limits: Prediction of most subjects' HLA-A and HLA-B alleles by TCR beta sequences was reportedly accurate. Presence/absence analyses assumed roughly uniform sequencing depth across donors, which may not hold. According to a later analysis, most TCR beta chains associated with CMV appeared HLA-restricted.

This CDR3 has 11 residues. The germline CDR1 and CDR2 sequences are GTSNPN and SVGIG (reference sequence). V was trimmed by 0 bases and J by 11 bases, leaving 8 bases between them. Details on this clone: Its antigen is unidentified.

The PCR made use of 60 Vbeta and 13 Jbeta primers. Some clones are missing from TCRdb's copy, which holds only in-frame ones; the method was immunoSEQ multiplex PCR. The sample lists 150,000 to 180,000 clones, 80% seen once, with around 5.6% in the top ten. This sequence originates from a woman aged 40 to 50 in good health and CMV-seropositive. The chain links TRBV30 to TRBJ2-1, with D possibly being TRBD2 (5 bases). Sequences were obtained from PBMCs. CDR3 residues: CAWSVRGQQFF. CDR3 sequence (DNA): TGTGCCTGGAGTGTACGGGGTCAGCAGTTCTTC.